The 11 T cell receptor beta chains in this list originate from one sample, sequenced in a study of cytomegalovirus exposure and HLA in healthy donors. The PCR used 60 Vbeta and 13 Jbeta primers. The assay was immunoSEQ multiplex PCR, and TCRdb's table has in-frame clones only and misses some. Among approximately 88,000 clones listed, 65% to 85% were seen once. Sequenced input: PBMCs. The receptor source for this set is a man between 18 and 35 years old in good health and CMV-seronegative.

The chain uses TRBV23-1 and TRBJ1-2, with D unclear. Being an ORF, TRBV23-1 has a function that is uncertain. The CDR3 is made up of 14 amino acids. Trimming cost V 0 bases and J 6 bases, with 11 bases left between them. The CDR3 sequence is CASSQSRRSHGYTF. The CDR3 coding sequence is TGCGCCAGCAGTCAATCCCGCAGGTCCCATGGCTACACCTTC.

J is TRBJ2-5 and V is TRBV11-2, with 8 bases matching TRBD2. V dropped 1 base and J dropped 8; count of bases not matched to a gene: 6. CDR1 and CDR2 (germline): SGHAT, FQNNGV. This CDR3 contains 14 residues. The CDR3 protein is CASSLGSGGVTQYF. The CDR3 bases are TGTGCCAGCAGCTTAGGAAGCGGGGGTGTCACCCAGTACTTC.

In this sample, this clone turned up a few times. This chain uses TRBV7-9 with TRBJ1-1; D is unclear. There are 12 residues in the CDR3. Germline V CDR1 and CDR2: SEHNR, FQNEAQ (reference sequence). Trimming took 2 bases from V and 7 from J, leaving 8 bases between them. The CDR3 region is CASSLLTVEAFF. DNA of the CDR3: TGTGCCAGCAGCTTACTAACAGTTGAAGCTTTCTTT.

V gene TRBV5-8 combines with J gene TRBJ2-5; TRBD1 agrees at 11 bases. The J call may be faulty, since TRBJ2-7 better matches the DNA end. CDR1 is SGHTS and CDR2 is YDEGEE in the germline V gene. CDR3 size: 14 residues. CDR3 residues: CASSFGQGADEQYF. CDR3 bases: TGTGCCAGCAGCTTCGGACAGGGGGCCGACGAGCAGTACTTC.

This clone was counted only a few times. The chain is built from TRBV7-9 and TRBJ2-5; 9 nucleotides line up with TRBD2. V gave up 0 bases and J gave up 4 bases; unmatched junction bases: 15. Germline assignment: CDR1 SEHNR and CDR2 FQNEAQ (reference sequence). The length of the CDR3 is 19 residues. The CDR3, as DNA: TGTGCCAGCAGCTTAGCTGCCGCGGGGGGGCGGGCTTTTTTAGAGACCCAGTACTTC. Amino acids: CASSLAAAGGRAFLETQYF. The full variable domain, in which reference TRBV7-9 and TRBJ2-5 provide the parts outside the CDR3, is DTGVSQNPRHKITKRGQNVTFRCDPISEHNRLYWYRQTLGQGPEFLTYFQNEAQLEKSRLLSDRFSAERPKGSFSTLEIQRTEQGDSAMYLCASSLAAAGGRAFLETQYFGPGTRLLVL.

The chain joins TRBV20-1 to TRBJ1-2, with D perhaps matching TRBD1 (5 bases). The CDR3 has 11 residues. CDR1 and CDR2 from the germline V gene are DFQATT and SNEGSKA (reference sequence). V shed 5 bases and J shed 8 bases, with 12 bases lying between them. In DNA, the CDR3 is TGCAGTGCTCTGGGGGGGGGAGGCTACACCTTC. Translating gives CSALGGGGYTF.

Note on this clone: An end of the junction does not agree with germline; a read error may underlie this. This sequence joins TRBV7-9 and TRBJ2-7; D uncertain. This CDR3 has 14 residues. Germline assignment: CDR1 SEHNR and CDR2 FQNEAQ (reference sequence). This chain's CDR3 is CSSSFAVSSYEQYF. CDR3 sequence (DNA): TGTTCCAGCAGCTTTGCCGTTAGCTCCTACGAGCAGTACTTC.

The chain couples TRBV5-6 to TRBJ2-3; TRBD1 matches at 7 bases. This CDR3 comprises 15 residues. With 2 bases clipped from V and 2 bases from J, the junction kept 5 bases outside the gene matches. Germline-derived CDR1 and CDR2 are SGHDT and YYEEEE. CDR3 in amino acids: CASSFNRGITDTQYF. CDR3 DNA sequence: TGTGCCAGCAGCTTTAACAGGGGCATCACAGATACGCAGTATTTT.

DNA of the CDR3: TGTGCCAGTAGTATAGGTGAGGCGCGGTATGGCTACACCTTC. It specifies CASSIGEARYGYTF. V usage is TRBV19 and J usage is TRBJ1-2; no definite D call. Trimming removed 1 base from V and 5 bases from J, with 11 bases in between. The CDR3 length is 14 residues. Germline V gene data show CDR1 as LNHDA and CDR2 as SQIVND (reference sequence).

CDR3 amino acids: CASSLPRGGEKLFF. The CDR3 nucleotides are TGTGCCAGCAGTTTACCCAGGGGCGGTGAAAAACTGTTTTTT. This chain joins TRBV28 and TRBJ1-4, with a tentative D call TRBD1 (6 bases). This CDR3 spans 14 amino acids. The ends were cut back, 2 bases at V and 7 bases at J, with 11 bases in the middle. Germline CDR1 reads MDHEN; CDR2 reads SYDVKM.

This clone appeared once. The V and J genes are TRBV12-5 and TRBJ2-3; 12 bases are a match to TRBD2. The V and J ends lost 5 bases and 5 bases, in that order; junction bases with no gene match: 5. The CDR3 loop spans 15 amino acids. Germline V gives CDR1 LGHNT, CDR2 FRNRAP. CDR3 loop: CASGPLAGGVDTQYF. CDR3 sequence (DNA): TGTGCTAGTGGTCCACTAGCGGGGGGTGTAGATACGCAGTATTTT.